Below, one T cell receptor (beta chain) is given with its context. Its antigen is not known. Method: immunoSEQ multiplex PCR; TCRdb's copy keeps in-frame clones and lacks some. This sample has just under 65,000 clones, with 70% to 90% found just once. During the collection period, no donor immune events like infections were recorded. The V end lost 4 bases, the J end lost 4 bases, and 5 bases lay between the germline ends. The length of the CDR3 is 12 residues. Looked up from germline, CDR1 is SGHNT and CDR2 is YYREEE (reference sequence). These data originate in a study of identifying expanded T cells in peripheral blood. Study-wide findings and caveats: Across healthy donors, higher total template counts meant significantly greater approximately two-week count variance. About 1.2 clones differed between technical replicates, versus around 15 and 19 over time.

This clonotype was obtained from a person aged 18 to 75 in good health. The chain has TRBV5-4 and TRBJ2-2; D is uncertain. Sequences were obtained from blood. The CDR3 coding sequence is TGTGCCAGCAGCCCACCCACCGGGGAGCTGTTTTTT. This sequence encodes CASSPPTGELFF.